The 8 T cell receptor beta chains below were found in one sample sequenced in a study of blood T cell repertoires in COVID-19. Data came from immunoSEQ multiplex PCR; TCRdb stores just in-frame clones and leaves some out. In the table there are some 330,000 clones, 87% of which are singletons. Sequenced input: PBMCs or T cells enriched from blood (not recorded which). The receptors shown here come from a man aged 40-49 years in a cohort exposed to, infected with or recovered from COVID-19 (not recorded which).

CDR3 DNA sequence: TGTGCCAGCAGCCCCGATGAGGCCTATGGCTACACCTTC. Its translation: CASSPDEAYGYTF. The chain has TRBV7-2 and TRBJ1-2; D is uncertain. Trimming stripped 5 bases from V and 4 bases from J, with 11 bases between. CDR3 length: 13 residues. Germline V lookup: CDR1 SGHTA, CDR2 FQGNSA.

The chain has TRBV5-1 and TRBJ2-1, with 10 bases fitting TRBD2. The CDR3 extends over 15 amino acids. Per germline, CDR1 SGHRS and CDR2 YFSETQ. J gave up 3 bases and V 3 bases, and 3 bases lay outside the gene matches. The CDR3 spells CASSSASGSYNEQFF. CDR3 in DNA: TGCGCCAGCAGCTCCGCTAGCGGGAGCTACAATGAGCAGTTCTTC.

The chain uses TRBV6-1 and TRBJ1-1; TRBD1 matches at 7 bases. This CDR3 comprises 16 residues. The V gene end was trimmed by 0 bases and the J gene end by 1 base; junction bases not matched to a gene: 5. Germline V CDR1 and CDR2: MNHNS, SASEGT. The CDR3 is CASSEALGQTNTEAFF. In DNA, the CDR3 is TGTGCCAGCAGTGAAGCGCTGGGACAGACGAACACTGAAGCTTTCTTT.

The chain combines TRBV18 with TRBJ1-1; D not certain. Germline V gives CDR1 KGHSH, CDR2 LQKENI. Trimming took off 1 base at V and 3 bases at J, with 15 bases between the two ends. The CDR3 sequence is 16 residues long. CDR3 sequence reads: CASSPRATPEDTEAFF. CDR3 coding DNA: TGTGCCAGCTCACCACGTGCAACACCGGAGGACACTGAAGCTTTCTTT. The full variable domain, its missing parts supplied by reference TRBV18 and TRBJ1-1, is NAGVMQNPRHLVRRRGQEARLRCSPMKGHSHVYWYRQLPEEGLKFMVYLQKENIIDESGMPKERFSAEFPKEGPSILRIQQVVRGDSAAYFCASSPRATPEDTEAFFGQGTRLTVV.

The chain recombines TRBV7-9 with TRBJ2-2; 8 positions agree with TRBD1. With V trimmed by 1 base and J by 4 bases, 8 bases remained unmatched. The CDR3 extends over 17 amino acids. Germline V gives CDR1 SEHNR, CDR2 FQNEAQ (reference sequence). CDR3 sequence: CASSLVRNRGVTGELFF. The CDR3 coding sequence is TGTGCCAGCAGCTTAGTCCGGAACAGGGGGGTCACCGGGGAGCTGTTTTTT.

V and J are TRBV7-4 and TRBJ1-2, with 7 bases that match TRBD1. The CDR3 consists of 16 residues. Germline-derived CDR1 and CDR2 are SGHVT and SQSDAQ. After removal of 5 bases from V and 7 bases from J, the junction contained 16 bases not matched to a gene. The CDR3 nucleotides are TGTGCCAGCAGCCGAAGACAGGGTAAGTTGGCCGGTGGCTACACCTTC. Translated, it gives CASSRRQGKLAGGYTF. Looking up the rest from reference TRBV7-4 and TRBJ1-2 gives the full variable domain: GAGVSQSPRYKVAKRGRDVALRCDSISGHVTLYWYRQTLGQGSEVLTYSQSDAQRDKSGRPSGRFSAERPERSVSTLKIQRTEQGDSAVYLCASSRRQGKLAGGYTFGSGTRLTVV.

J is TRBJ1-2 and V is TRBV25-1; D might be TRBD1 (5 bases). The CDR3 totals 16 residues. The V and J ends lost 3 bases and 0 bases respectively, with 14 bases between them. CDR1 is MGHDK, CDR2 SYGVNS, per germline. CDR3 sequence: CASSDSNRPANYGYTF. DNA of the CDR3: TGTGCCAGCAGTGATTCTAACAGGCCTGCTAACTATGGCTACACCTTC.

The chain employs TRBV28 and TRBJ1-3, with TRBD1 matching over 8 bases. The V gene end was trimmed by 5 bases and the J gene end by 0 bases; junction bases not matched to a gene: 6. Germline CDR1 reads MDHEN; CDR2 reads SYDVKM. The CDR3 spans 16 residues. The CDR3 sequence: CASSQGQASSGNTIYF. CDR3 nucleotide sequence: TGTGCCAGCAGTCAGGGACAGGCGAGCTCTGGAAACACCATATATTTT.